This TCR beta chain was retrieved from a study of blood T cell repertoires in COVID-19. Turning to the study itself: The analysed material was cDNA or gDNA that came from T cells, B-cell-depleted T cells, or PBMCs.

How the authors handled the data: Amplification from reference gene primers served as the basis for estimated nucleated cell counts. Data came from immunoSEQ multiplex PCR; TCRdb stores just in-frame clones and leaves some out. Clonal size and the V and J genes are those of that table, whereas D and trimming came from the DNA. Of around 35,000 clones detected, roughly 88% appear once; the ten largest clones hold 12%. Germline-derived CDR1 and CDR2 are LGHDT and YNNKEL (reference sequence). V was trimmed by 1 base and J by 2 bases, leaving 16 bases between them. This CDR3 comprises 17 residues. The sample was peripheral blood. The chain recombines TRBV3-1 (or the pseudogene TRBV3-2) with TRBJ2-3, with D maybe TRBD1 (5 bases). The TCR sequence derives from a man aged 55 to 70 with active COVID-19. The CDR3 nucleotides read TGTGCCAGCAGCCAAGCGTCCTTGAAGGGGCCCACAGATACGCAGTATTTT. Its translation is CASSQASLKGPTDTQYF.